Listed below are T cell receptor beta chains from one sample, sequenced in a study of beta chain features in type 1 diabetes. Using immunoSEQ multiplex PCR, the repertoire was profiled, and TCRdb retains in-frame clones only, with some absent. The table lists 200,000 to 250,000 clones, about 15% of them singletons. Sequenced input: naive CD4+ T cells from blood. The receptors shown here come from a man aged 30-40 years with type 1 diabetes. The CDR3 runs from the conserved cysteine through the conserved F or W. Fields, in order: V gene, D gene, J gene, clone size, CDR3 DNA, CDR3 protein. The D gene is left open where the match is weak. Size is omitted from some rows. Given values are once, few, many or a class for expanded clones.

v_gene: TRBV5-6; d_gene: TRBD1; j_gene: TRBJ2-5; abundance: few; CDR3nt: TGTGCCAGCAGCTTGGGACAGGGATCGGGGACCCAGTACTTC; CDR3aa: CASSLGQGSGTQYF
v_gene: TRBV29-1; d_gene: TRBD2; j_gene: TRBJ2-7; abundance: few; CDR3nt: TGCAGCGGGACGGGGGAGGGCTACGAGCAGTACTTC; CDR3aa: CSGTGEGYEQYF
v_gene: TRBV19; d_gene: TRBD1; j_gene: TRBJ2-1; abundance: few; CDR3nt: TGTGCCAGTGAGAGACAGGGATCCGGTGAGCAGTTCTTC; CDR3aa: CASERQGSGEQFF
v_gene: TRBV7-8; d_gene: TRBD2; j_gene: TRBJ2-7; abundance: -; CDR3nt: TGTGCCAGCAGCCTTAGGCACGAGGGGACTAGCGGGAGTAGGCCCTACGAGCAGTACTTC; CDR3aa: CASSLRHEGTSGSRPYEQYF
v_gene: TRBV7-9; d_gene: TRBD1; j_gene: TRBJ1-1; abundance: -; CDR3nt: TGTGCCAGCATCCCGGACAGGGCGACCGGGAGGACTGAAGCTTTCTTT; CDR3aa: CASIPDRATGRTEAFF
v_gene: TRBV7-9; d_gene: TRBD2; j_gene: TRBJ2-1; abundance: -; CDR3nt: TGTGCCAGCAGCCTGGGACTAGCGGCCAATGAGCAGTTCTTC; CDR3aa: CASSLGLAANEQFF
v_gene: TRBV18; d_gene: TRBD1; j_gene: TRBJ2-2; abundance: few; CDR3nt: TGTGCCAGCTCGCCCTTCCCGGGACAGACGAACACCGGGGAGCTGTTTTTT; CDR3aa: CASSPFPGQTNTGELFF
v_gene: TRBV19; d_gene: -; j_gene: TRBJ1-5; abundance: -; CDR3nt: TGTGCCTCGGAGGGGATCGGCAATCAGCCCCAGCATTTT; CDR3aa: CASEGIGNQPQHF
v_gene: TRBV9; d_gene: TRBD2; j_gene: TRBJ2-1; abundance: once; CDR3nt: TGTGCCAGCAGCGTAGAGAGTAGCGGGGATTACAATGAGCAGTTCTTC; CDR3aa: CASSVESSGDYNEQFF
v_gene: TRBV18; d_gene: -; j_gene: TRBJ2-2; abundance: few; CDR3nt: TGTGCCAGCTCATCTAGCACCGGGGAGCTGTTTTTT; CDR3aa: CASSSSTGELFF
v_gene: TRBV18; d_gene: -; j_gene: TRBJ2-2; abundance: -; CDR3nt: TGTGCCAGCTCAATCAGGGCCATCAACGACGGGGAGCTGTTTTTT; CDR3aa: CASSIRAINDGELFF
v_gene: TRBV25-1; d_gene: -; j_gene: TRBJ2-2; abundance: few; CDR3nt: TGTGCCAGCACAGGGGACACCGGGGAGCTGTTTTTT; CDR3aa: CASTGDTGELFF
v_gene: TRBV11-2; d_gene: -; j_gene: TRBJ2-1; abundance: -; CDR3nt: TGTGCCAGCAGCTTTACGGGGGTGGGCTCCTACAATGAGCAGTTCTTC; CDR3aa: CASSFTGVGSYNEQFF
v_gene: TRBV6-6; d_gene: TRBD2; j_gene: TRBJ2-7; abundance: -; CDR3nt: TGTGCCAGCAGTTACTCGGCTAGCGGGGGCTCCTACGAGCAGTACTTC; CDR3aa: CASSYSASGGSYEQYF
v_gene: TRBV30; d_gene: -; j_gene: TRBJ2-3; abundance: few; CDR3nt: TGTGCCTGGAGTGTATTCTCAGATACGCAGTATTTT; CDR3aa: CAWSVFSDTQYF
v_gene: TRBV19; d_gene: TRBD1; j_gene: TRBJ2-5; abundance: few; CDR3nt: TGTGCCAGTAATCCACAGGGGCGGGAGACCCAGTACTTC; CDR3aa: CASNPQGRETQYF
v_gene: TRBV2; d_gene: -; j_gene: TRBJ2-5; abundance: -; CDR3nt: TGTGCCAGCAGTGAAGACTCCCGGGGGACGGAGACCCAGTACTTC; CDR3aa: CASSEDSRGTETQYF
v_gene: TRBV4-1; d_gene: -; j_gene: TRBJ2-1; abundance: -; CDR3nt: TGCGCCAGCAGCCAAGTCTTCAATGAGCAGTTCTTC; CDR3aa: CASSQVFNEQFF
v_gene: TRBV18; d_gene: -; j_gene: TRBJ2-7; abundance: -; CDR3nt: TGTGCCAGCTCATCTGGACTACCCTACGAGCAGTACTTC; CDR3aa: CASSSGLPYEQYF
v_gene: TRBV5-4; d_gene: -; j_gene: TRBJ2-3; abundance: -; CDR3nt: TGTGCCAGCAGCTTGCAAACAGATACGCAGTATTTT; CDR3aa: CASSLQTDTQYF
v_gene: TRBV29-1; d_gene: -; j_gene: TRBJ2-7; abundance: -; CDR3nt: TGCAGCGTTGAGGCAGGGACCTACGAGCAGTACTTC; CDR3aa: CSVEAGTYEQYF
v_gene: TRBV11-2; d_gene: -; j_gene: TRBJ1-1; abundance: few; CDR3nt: TGTGCCAGCAGCTTAGGGGCAGGGCCGAACACTGAAGCTTTCTTT; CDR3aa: CASSLGAGPNTEAFF
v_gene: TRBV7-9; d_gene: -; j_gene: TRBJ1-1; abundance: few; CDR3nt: TGTGCCAGCAGCTTAGCGGGACAGAACACTGAAGCTTTCTTT; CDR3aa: CASSLAGQNTEAFF
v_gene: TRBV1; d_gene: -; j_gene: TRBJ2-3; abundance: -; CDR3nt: TGCACCAGCGGCGGCAAGGCTAGCGGGAGAAGAGATACGCAGTATTTT; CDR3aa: CTSGGKASGRRDTQYF
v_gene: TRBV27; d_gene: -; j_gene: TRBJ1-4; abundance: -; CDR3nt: TGTGCCAGCAGTCCTGACACAGGGCACGGTAATGAAAAACTGTTTTTT; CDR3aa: CASSPDTGHGNEKLFF
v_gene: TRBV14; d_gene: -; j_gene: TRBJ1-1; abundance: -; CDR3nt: TGTGCCAGCAGTCCTCCCGGGAGGAACACTGAAGCTTTCTTT; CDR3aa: CASSPPGRNTEAFF
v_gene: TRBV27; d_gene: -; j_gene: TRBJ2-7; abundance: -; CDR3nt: TGTGCCAGCAGTTTAGAAGGTCGGGAGAAGGTCGAGCAGTACTTC; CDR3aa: CASSLEGREKVEQYF
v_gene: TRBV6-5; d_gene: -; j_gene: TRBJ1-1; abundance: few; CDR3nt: TGTGCCAGCAGCCCCCCAGGCGGGGCTGAAGCTTTCTTT; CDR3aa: CASSPPGGAEAFF
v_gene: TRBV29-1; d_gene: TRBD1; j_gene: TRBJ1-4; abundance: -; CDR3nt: TGCAGCGTGGCTGGACAGGGCGAGGGTGAAAAACTGTTTTTT; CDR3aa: CSVAGQGEGEKLFF
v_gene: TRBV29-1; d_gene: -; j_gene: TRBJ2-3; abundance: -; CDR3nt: TGCAGCGTTGAAGACACGGGGGACGTCACAGATACGCAGTATTTT; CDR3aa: CSVEDTGDVTDTQYF
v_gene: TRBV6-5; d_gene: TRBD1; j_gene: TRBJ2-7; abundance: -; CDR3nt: TGTGCCAGCAGTTCGACAGGGGTCCCATCCTACGAGCAGTACTTC; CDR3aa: CASSSTGVPSYEQYF
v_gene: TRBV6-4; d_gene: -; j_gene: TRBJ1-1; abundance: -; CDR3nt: TGTGCCAGCCGGACAACTCCAGGGTCAGGCACTGAAGCTTTCTTT; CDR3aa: CASRTTPGSGTEAFF
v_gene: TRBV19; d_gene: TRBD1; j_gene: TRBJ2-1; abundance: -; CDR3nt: TGTGCCAGTAGTTCGGGACAGGGAGTCTTCAATGAGCAGTTCTTC; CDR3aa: CASSSGQGVFNEQFF
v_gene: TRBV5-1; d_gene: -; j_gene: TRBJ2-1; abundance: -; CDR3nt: TGCGCCAGCAGCTCGACTACGTCTTCGGATGAGCAGTTCTTC; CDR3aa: CASSSTTSSDEQFF
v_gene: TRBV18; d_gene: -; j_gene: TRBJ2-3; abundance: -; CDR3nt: TGTGCCAGCTCCACAGGGACAACGGATGGGGATACGCAGTATTTT; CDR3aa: CASSTGTTDGDTQYF
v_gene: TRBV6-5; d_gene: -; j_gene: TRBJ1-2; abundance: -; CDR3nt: TGTGCCAGCAGTTACTCTGGACAGCGTGATGGCTACACCTTC; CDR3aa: CASSYSGQRDGYTF
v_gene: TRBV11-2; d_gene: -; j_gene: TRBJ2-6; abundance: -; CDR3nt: TGTGCCAGCAGCCGGGGGACAGACTCTGGGGCCAACGTCCTGACTTTC; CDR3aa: CASSRGTDSGANVLTF
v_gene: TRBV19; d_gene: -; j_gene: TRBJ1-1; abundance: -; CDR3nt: TGTGCCAGTGGGACTGGAGGGGTGATGAACACTGAAGCTTTCTTT; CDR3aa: CASGTGGVMNTEAFF
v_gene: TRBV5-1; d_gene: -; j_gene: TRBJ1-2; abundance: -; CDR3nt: TGCGCCAGCAGCTTGGCCGGAGGGACTAGCGCCTATGGCTACACCTTC; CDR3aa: CASSLAGGTSAYGYTF
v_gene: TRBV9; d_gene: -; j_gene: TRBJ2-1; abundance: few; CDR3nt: TGTGCCAGCAGCTCAACGGGGAACTCCTACAATGAGCAGTTCTTC; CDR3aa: CASSSTGNSYNEQFF
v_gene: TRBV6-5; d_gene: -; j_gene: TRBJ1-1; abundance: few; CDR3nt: TGTGCCAGCAGTTACGACACCATGAACACTGAAGCTTTCTTT; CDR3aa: CASSYDTMNTEAFF
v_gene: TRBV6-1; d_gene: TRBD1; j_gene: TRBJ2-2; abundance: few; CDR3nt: TGTGCCAGCAACTCGGACAGGGGGACCGGGGAGCTGTTTTTT; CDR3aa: CASNSDRGTGELFF
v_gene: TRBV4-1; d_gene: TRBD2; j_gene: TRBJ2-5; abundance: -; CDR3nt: TGCGCCAGCAGCCTCGCGCCTAGCGGGAGAGGGCAAGAGACCCAGTACTTC; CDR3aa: CASSLAPSGRGQETQYF
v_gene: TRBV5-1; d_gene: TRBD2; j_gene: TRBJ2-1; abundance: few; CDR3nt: TGCGCCAGCAGCTCGTCCGGGACTACAGCCTACAATGAGCAGTTCTTC; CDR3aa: CASSSSGTTAYNEQFF
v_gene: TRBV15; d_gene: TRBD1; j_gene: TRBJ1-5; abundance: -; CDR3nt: TGTGCCACCAGCAGAGGGGACAGGGATTATCAGCCCCAGCATTTT; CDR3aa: CATSRGDRDYQPQHF
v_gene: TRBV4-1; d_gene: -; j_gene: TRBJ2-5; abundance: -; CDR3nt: TGCGCCAGCAGCCAAACCAGGGGCCTGGCAGAAGAGACCCAGTACTTC; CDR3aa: CASSQTRGLAEETQYF
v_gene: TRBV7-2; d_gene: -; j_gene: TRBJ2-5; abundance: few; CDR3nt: TGTGCCAGCAGTGGAGCGGGAGAGACCCAGTACTTC; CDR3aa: CASSGAGETQYF
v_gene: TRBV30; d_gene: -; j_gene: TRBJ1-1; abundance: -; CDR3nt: TGTGCCTGGGGTTCAGGGGCGGACACTGAAGCTTTCTTT; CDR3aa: CAWGSGADTEAFF
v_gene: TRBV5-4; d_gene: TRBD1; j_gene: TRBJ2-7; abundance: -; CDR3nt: TGTGCCAGCAGCCCCGGGACAGCCACCTACGAGCAGTACTTC; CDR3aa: CASSPGTATYEQYF
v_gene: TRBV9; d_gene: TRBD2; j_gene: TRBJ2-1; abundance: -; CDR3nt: TGTGCCAGCAGCGGACCCGAGCGGGGGGCTGGTTTGGAGCAGTTCTTC; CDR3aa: CASSGPERGAGLEQFF
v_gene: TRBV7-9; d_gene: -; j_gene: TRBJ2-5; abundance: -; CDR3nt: TGTGCCAGCAGCTTAGCCGGTGGGCCGTACCAAGAGACCCAGTACTTC; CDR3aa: CASSLAGGPYQETQYF
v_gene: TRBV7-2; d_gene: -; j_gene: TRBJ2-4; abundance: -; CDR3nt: TGTGCCAGCAGCTTAATCATCCAGGCCAAAAACATTCAGTACTTC; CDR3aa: CASSLIIQAKNIQYF
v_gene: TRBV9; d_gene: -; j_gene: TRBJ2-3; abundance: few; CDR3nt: TGTGCCAGCAGCACCGGACTCACAGATACGCAGTATTTT; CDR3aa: CASSTGLTDTQYF